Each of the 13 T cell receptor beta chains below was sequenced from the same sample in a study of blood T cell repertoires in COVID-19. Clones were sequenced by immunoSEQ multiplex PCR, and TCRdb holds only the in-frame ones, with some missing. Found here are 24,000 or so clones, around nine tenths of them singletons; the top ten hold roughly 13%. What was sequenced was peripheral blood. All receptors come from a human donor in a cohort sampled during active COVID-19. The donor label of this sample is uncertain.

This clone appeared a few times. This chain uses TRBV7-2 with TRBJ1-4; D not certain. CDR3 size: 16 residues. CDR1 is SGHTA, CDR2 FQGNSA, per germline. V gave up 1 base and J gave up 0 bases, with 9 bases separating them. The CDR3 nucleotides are TGTGCCAGCAGCTTAGGAGGGCCAACAACTAATGAAAAACTGTTTTTT. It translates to CASSLGGPTTNEKLFF.

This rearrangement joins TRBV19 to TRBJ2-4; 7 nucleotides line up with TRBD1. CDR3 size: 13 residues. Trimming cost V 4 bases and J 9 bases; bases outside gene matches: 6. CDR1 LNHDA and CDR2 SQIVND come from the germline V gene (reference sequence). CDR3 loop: CASSTDRVGIQYF. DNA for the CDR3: TGTGCCAGTAGTACCGACAGGGTAGGCATTCAGTACTTC.

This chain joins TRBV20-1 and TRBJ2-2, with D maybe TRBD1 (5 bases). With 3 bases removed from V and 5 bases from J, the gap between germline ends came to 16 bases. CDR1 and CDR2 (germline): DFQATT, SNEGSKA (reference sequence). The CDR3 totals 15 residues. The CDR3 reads CSASYCAGITGELFF. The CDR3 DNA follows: TGCAGTGCTAGTTATTGTGCAGGGATTACCGGGGAGCTGTTTTTT.

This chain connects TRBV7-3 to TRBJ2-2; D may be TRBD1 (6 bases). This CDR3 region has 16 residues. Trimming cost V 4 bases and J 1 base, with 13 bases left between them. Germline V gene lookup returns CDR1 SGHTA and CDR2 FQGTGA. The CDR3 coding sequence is TGTGCCAGCAGCTCACTGACAGGAATGAACACCGGGGAGCTGTTTTTT. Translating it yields CASSSLTGMNTGELFF.

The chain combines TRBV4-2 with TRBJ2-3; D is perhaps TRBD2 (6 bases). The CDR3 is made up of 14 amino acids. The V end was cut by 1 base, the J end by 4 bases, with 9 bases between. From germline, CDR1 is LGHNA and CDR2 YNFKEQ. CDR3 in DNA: TGTGCCAGCAGCCAAGGGGGGGTGGCAGATACGCAGTATTTT. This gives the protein CASSQGGVADTQYF.

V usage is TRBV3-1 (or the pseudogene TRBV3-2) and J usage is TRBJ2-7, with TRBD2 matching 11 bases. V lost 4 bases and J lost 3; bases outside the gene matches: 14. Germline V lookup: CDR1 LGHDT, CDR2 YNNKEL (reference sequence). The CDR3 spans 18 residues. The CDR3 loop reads CASSPLGVSGGVVYEQYF. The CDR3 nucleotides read TGTGCCAGCAGCCCCCTTGGGGTTAGCGGGGGGGTAGTCTACGAGCAGTACTTC.

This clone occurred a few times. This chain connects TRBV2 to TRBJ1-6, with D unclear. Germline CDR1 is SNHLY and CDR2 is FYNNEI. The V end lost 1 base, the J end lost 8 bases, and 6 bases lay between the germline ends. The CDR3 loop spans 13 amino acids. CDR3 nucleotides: TGTGCCAGCAGTGAAGTAAATGATTCACCCCTCCACTTT. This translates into CASSEVNDSPLHF.

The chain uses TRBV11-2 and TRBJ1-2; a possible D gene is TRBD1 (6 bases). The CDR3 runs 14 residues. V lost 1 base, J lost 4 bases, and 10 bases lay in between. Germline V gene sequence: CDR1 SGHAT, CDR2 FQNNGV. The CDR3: CASSLGRGAYGYTF. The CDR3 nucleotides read TGTGCCAGCAGCTTAGGGCGGGGGGCCTATGGCTACACCTTC.

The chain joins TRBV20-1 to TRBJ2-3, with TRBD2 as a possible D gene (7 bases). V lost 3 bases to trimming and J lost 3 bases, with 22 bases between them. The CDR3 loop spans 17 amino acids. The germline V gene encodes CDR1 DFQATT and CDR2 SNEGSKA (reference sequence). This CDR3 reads CSASALAEGGLTDTQYF. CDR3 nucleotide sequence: TGCAGTGCTAGTGCATTGGCTGAGGGGGGGCTAACAGATACGCAGTATTTT.

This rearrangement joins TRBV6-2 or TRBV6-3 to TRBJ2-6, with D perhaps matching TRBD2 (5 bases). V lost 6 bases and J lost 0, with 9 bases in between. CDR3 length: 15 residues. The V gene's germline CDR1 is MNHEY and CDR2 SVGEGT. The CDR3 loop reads CASSRTSSGANVLTF. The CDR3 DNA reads TGTGCCAGCAGCCGCACTAGCTCTGGGGCCAACGTCCTGACTTTC.

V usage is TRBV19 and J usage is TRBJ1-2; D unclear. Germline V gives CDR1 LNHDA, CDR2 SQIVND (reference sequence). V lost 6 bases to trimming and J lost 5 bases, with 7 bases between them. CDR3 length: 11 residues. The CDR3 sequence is CASSHRYGYTF. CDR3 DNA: TGTGCCAGTAGCCACCGGTATGGCTACACCTTC.

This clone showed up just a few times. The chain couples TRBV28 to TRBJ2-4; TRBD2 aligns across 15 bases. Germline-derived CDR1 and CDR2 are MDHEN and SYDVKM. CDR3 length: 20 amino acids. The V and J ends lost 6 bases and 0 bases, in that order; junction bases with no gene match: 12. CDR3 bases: TGTGCCAGCAGGCACACCCTGGGACTAGCGGGGGGTGAAGCCAAAAACATTCAGTACTTC. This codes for CASRHTLGLAGGEAKNIQYF.

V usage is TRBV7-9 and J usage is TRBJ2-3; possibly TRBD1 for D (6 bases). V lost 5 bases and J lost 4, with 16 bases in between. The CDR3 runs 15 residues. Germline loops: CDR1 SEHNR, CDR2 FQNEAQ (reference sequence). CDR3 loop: CASSHGTYAPDTQYF. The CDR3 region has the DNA TGTGCCAGCAGCCACGGGACATACGCACCAGATACGCAGTATTTT.